This T cell receptor beta chain derives from a study of T cell responses to AZD1222 COVID-19 vaccine. About the study: Whether given at about 4 or about 12 weeks, second doses were pooled. Study-wide results and limits: Reports say nearly half of spike-specific TCRs go after unmutated variant regions. There were mostly white British donors and more females than males, and clonal diversity was possibly underestimated.

This CDR3 is 13 amino acids long. With 6 bases removed from V and 10 bases from J, the gap between germline ends came to 15 bases. The germline V gene encodes CDR1 MDHEN and CDR2 SYDVKM. The repertoire was sequenced with immunoSEQ multiplex PCR; TCRdb's copy has only in-frame clones and lacks some. The sample has approximately 68,000 clones, roughly 84% seen once. With respect to this clone: Its antigen is unidentified.

The clonotype comes from an adult in good health. The material was peripheral blood, obtained on day 0 of AZD1222 vaccination. The V call is TRBV28, the J call TRBJ1-4; no definite D call. Here the CDR3 DNA reads TGTGCCAGCAGCACACTTGGGGTGGCAAAACTGTTTTTT. It encodes CASSTLGVAKLFF. The full variable domain, rest sourced from reference TRBV28 and TRBJ1-4, is DVKVTQSSRYLVKRTGEKVFLECVQDMDHENMFWYRQDPGLGLRLIYFSYDVKMKEKGDIPEGYSVSREKKERFSLILESASTNQTSMYLCASSTLGVAKLFFGSGTQLSVL.